This entry lists 9 T cell receptor beta chains sequenced from one sample in a study of T cells in women clearing cervical HPV infection. The data were produced by immunoSEQ multiplex PCR, yet TCRdb's version contains in-frame clones alone and is incomplete. This sample contains fewer than 50,000 clones. Sequencing was done on a sample of blood buffy coat. Receptor source: a woman between 18 and 70 years old with a cervical HPV16 infection that either progressed to CIN3+ or cleared (not recorded which).

About this clone: The CDR3 is cut off 3 residues early in the read; its end comes from the germline J gene. This chain joins TRBV20-1 and TRBJ1-5; 7 bases fit TRBD1. This CDR3 is built from 14 residues. CDR1 and CDR2 from the germline V gene are DFQATT and SNEGSKA (reference sequence). With 3 bases clipped from V and 6 bases from J, the junction kept 8 bases outside the gene matches. The CDR3 reads CSASDHRGAQPQHF. The sequenced part of the CDR3 DNA is TGCAGTGCTAGTGATCACAGGGGCGCTCAGCCC.

To note about this clone: The DNA ends 3 residues before the CDR3 does, and the rest of the CDR3 is filled in from the germline J gene. The chain has TRBV2 and TRBJ1-1; possible D gene TRBD1, 6 bases. The CDR3 consists of 13 residues. Trimming removed 9 bases at V and 5 bases at J, with 16 bases between. The germline V gene has CDR1 SNHLY and CDR2 FYNNEI. The covered CDR3 bases are TGTGCCAGACGGGGGGCATGGGGGACTGAA. This codes for CARRGAWGTE. The full CDR3 sequence reads CARRGAWGTEAFF.

About this clone itself: Sequencing ends 3 residues short of the CDR3 end; the germline J gene provides the rest. The rearrangement uses TRBV4-1 and TRBJ2-3; 10 nucleotides align to TRBD2. The V gene's germline CDR1 is MGHRA and CDR2 YSYEKL. The V segment lost 0 bases and the J segment 5 bases; nucleotides outside the gene matches: 5. There are 16 residues in the CDR3. CDR3 DNA (partial): TGCGCCAGCAGCCAAGATGAGCGGGGGGGCGTAGATACG. Its translation: CASSQDERGGVDT. The complete CDR3 reads CASSQDERGGVDTQYF.

Notes on this clone: The read finishes 3 residues shy of the CDR3 end, and the germline J gene is used to complete it. The chain carries TRBV20-1 and TRBJ2-1; 10 bases fit TRBD2. V trimming: 0 bases; J trimming: 3 bases; junction bases outside the gene matches: 8. The CDR3 covers 17 residues. Germline V CDR1 and CDR2: DFQATT, SNEGSKA (reference sequence). CDR3 amino acids: CSARDAGLAARYNEQFF. The covered CDR3 bases are TGCAGTGCTAGAGATGCCGGACTAGCGGCCCGCTACAATGAG.

Regarding this clone: The read comes to an end 3 residues before the CDR3 does, leaving the germline J gene to fill in the end. V and J are TRBV7-6 and TRBJ1-5; 7 bases are a match to TRBD1. Germline V lookup: CDR1 SGHVS, CDR2 FNYEAQ. The CDR3 totals 17 residues. With V trimmed by 0 bases and J by 0 bases, 5 bases remained unmatched. CDR3 residues: CASSLATGINSNQPQHF. The part of the CDR3 DNA that was read is TGTGCCAGCAGCTTAGCGACAGGGATTAATAGCAATCAGCCC.

Regarding this clone: The read stops 3 residues short of the end of the CDR3; the missing end is completed from the germline J gene. The chain recombines TRBV6-4 with TRBJ2-5; TRBD1 agrees at 8 bases. Germline assignment: CDR1 MRHNA and CDR2 SNTAGT. V gave up 4 bases and J gave up 2 bases; unmatched junction bases: 6. CDR3 length: 15 amino acids. The sequenced part of the CDR3 DNA is TGTGCCAGCAGTGTTACAGGGGGATCGCAAGAGACC. It specifies CASSVTGGSQET. The full CDR3 protein reads CASSVTGGSQETQYF.

The chain's CDR3 is CASSMGGGPLTQYF. CDR3 DNA, as far as it was read: TGTGCCAGTAGTATGGGGGGGGGTCCCCTAACG. This chain connects TRBV19 to TRBJ2-3; 7 bases align to TRBD2. From the germline J gene comes the end of the CDR3, since the read stops 3 residues before it. CDR3 size: 14 residues. CDR1 and CDR2 (germline): LNHDA, SQIVND (reference sequence).

Worth noting for this clone: The CDR3 is cut off 3 residues early in the read; its end comes from the germline J gene. The chain employs TRBV7-9 and TRBJ2-3, with D possibly matching TRBD2 (5 bases). CDR3 length: 14 amino acids. Trimming left V 8 bases short and J 0 bases short, with 12 bases between. In germline, CDR1 is SEHNR, CDR2 FQNEAQ (reference sequence). The chain's CDR3 is CASGSAASTDTQYF. Incomplete CDR3 DNA: TGTGCCAGCGGTAGCGCTGCTAGCACAGATACG. Full variable domain (rest looked up from reference TRBV7-9 and TRBJ2-3): DTGVSQNPRHKITKRGQNVTFRCDPISEHNRLYWYRQTLGQGPEFLTYFQNEAQLEKSRLLSDRFSAERPKGSFSTLEIQRTEQGDSAMYLCASGSAASTDTQYFGPGTRLTVL.

Of note for this clone: Read sequence stops 3 residues before the CDR3 end, and the germline J gene provides the missing end. V and J are TRBV20-1 and TRBJ1-5; no firm D call. The V end was cut by 1 base, the J end by 4 bases, with 5 bases between. CDR3 length equals 12 residues. Germline values: CDR1 DFQATT, CDR2 SNEGSKA (reference sequence). The CDR3 DNA, read in part, is TGCAGTGCTAGAGCGGGGAATCAGCCC. Encoded protein: CSARAGNQP. The full CDR3 protein is CSARAGNQPQHF.